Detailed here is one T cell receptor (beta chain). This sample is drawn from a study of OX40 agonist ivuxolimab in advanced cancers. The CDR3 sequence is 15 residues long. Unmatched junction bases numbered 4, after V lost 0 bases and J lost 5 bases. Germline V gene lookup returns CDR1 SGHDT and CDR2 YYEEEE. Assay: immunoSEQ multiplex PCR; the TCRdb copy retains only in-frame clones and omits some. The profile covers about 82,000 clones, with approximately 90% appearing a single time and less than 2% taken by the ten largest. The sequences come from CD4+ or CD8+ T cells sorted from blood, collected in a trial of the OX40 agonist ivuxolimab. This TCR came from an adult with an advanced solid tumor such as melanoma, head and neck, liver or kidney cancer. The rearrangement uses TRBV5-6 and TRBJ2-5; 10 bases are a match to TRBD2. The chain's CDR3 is CASSLGSGRSETQYF. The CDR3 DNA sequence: TGTGCCAGCAGCTTGGGTAGCGGGAGGTCGGAGACCCAGTACTTC.